This T cell receptor (beta chain) was captured by sequencing in a study of T cell responses to AZD1222 COVID-19 vaccine (dated by TCRdb to the early 2020s). Looking at the study overall: A total of 230 to 250 trial participants underwent TCR sequencing, of whom 200 to 220 received two doses of AZD1222 and 26 received two doses of the MenACWY control vaccine. Trial participants were enrolled by age into subgroups of 18-55, 56-69 and 70-plus years, and about 150, 27 and 61 TCR-sequenced participants, respectively, were included in these subgroups. What the work shows at the level of the full study, not this receptor alone: Because no samples from the day 14 peak response were available, repertoires could be characterized only after the peak T cell response. Conclusions about previously exposed vaccinees are limited, since just a handful of AZD1222 recipients were seropositive for SARS-CoV-2 at baseline. The 56-69-year group was small, and its depth increase did not reach significance, likely because of low power. Participants were mostly white British and included more females than males, and it was suggested by the authors that clonal diversity may have been underestimated. The vaccine-associated CD4 TCRs covered the entire spike protein, and the dominant responses fell in regions 160-218 and 743-854. After two AZD1222 doses, spike-specific TCR breadth and depth were significantly higher than at day 0 and than in MenACWY recipients. Epitopes outside the regions mutated in the B.1.351 and B.1.1.7 variants were reportedly recognized by nearly half of the unique spike-specific TCRs.

The CDR3, cysteine through phenylalanine, is 15 amino acids long. The kept DNA is CDR3 alone, 45 bases in frame from the first base. V is cut back by 7 bases and J by 5 bases, with 2 bases in the junction unmatched. The germline V gene (reference sequence) yields LNHDA for CDR1 and SQIVND for CDR2. The CDR3 regions of human TCRbeta chains were analyzed by immunosequencing. Per the original workflow: Repertoire TCRs were matched against a reference library of SARS-CoV-2-specific TCRs generated with the MIRA antigen-specificity platform. Breadth was defined as the fraction of unique TCRs that were SARS-CoV-2-associated. Depth was defined as the fraction of total T cells that were SARS-CoV-2-associated. Each spike-specific TCR was assigned to its reactive spike region and to a CD4 or CD8 class using the MIRA data. Log10-transformed breadth and depth values were compared by one-way ANOVA with Sidak's multiple comparisons tests. TCRdb limited this immuneACCESS table to in-frame rearrangements with V and J called. A share of clones is missing; checked studies link under half to unresolved V genes, and the rest is unexplained. Clone size and V and J calls were adopted from that table, with D and trimming inferred from the DNA. The sample profile shows under 170,000 clones; 75% to 95% of them were found once. The ten most abundant clones make up around 3.1% of the sample.

Reading the label with the study, this specimen's time point is: about 28 days (+/-7) after the second vaccine dose. AZD1222 recipients given second doses at about 4 weeks or at about 12 weeks were pooled, since spike-specific TCR depth and breadth were not found to differ between the two schedules. Vaccinee samples came from UK trials COV001 and COV002, including a single-blind randomized controlled phase 2/3 trial of AZD1222 (ChAdOx1 nCoV-19) in healthy adults. Trial participant PBMC samples were collected at day 0 and day 28 after the second dose for TCRbeta chain sequencing. Comments on this clone: The specificity of this receptor is unknown. Base qualities are not recorded, but no much larger clone differs from it by a single base.

The TCR was taken from an adult who received the AZD1222 COVID-19 vaccine. The sequence is built from TRBV19 and TRBJ2-2, with 15 bases in between that match TRBD2. This specimen was peripheral blood, taken 28 days after the second AZD1222 dose. At the DNA level, the sequence is TGTGCCAGTATGGGACTAGCGGGAGGAACCGGGGAGCTGTTTTTT. This is translated as CASMGLAGGTGELFF.